The entry below describes one T cell receptor (beta chain). It lacks a known antigen. Per-base qualities were not stored, and no clone one base away is much larger. The sample contains more than one DNA sequence encoding this CDR3. For the CD8 naive samples, CD45RO-negative cells were positively selected for CCR7, yielding a CD45RA+CCR7+ population from which TemRA cells were excluded. The donors were healthy, HIV-negative adults who had no recently reported acute infections or vaccinations. Every donor was a Caucasian adult living in Nashville, Tennessee, USA. Blood was obtained by leukapheresis, after which PBMCs were separated by Ficoll-Histopaque density gradient centrifugation and cryopreserved in liquid nitrogen vapor phase. Purity and quantity of every magnetically sorted T cell population were checked by analytical flow cytometry. Each sorted fraction had its genomic DNA isolated and then quantified by UV absorbance on a Nanodrop 2000c.

These data originate in a study of shared clonotypes between healthy human individuals (dated by TCRdb to 2019 to 2021). For the study in its entirety: The cohort comprised two women and three men aged 18 to 49 years. For each donor, three plates each were used for CD4 naive and CD4 memory, two plates were used for CD8 naive, and one plate was used for CD8 memory. To estimate repertoire size and how much clonotype sharing occurs between individuals, the study deeply sequenced the blood TCR repertoires of several healthy adults. To increase sequencing depth and limit assay-specific biases, TCR repertoire library preparation and sequencing were carried out by different laboratories using diverse techniques. Per donor, leukapheresis produced somewhere between about 0.94 and 9 billion PBMCs. Points the paper makes about the study in general: Because the study included only a small number of donors, the genetic and exposure-history diversity represented was limited. Based on pairwise subsampling, the degree of clonotype sharing among donors was expected to be affected by sequencing depth. Larger estimated clonotype richness was generally found for naive subsets than for memory subsets. Sampling was limited to blood, and TCR repertoires in tissue likely differ from TCR repertoires in blood. Incomplete sequencing was indicated by rarefaction of sorted-subset datasets, despite the large sequencing depth. Across a handful of donors, approximately 5% of naive CD4, approximately 3.6% of naive CD8, 2% to 2.5% of memory CD4, and under 0.45% of memory CD8 clonotypes were shared. Higher generation probabilities were observed for clonotypes shared by all four sorted-subset donors than for non-shared clonotypes.

Using the deep immunoSEQ assay, multiplex PCR amplified TCR CDR3 regions from genomic DNA. Genomic DNA extracted from each cell subset was distributed evenly over all wells of several immunoSEQ 96-well plates, and each plate served as one replicate. Each replicate PCR for sorted subsets received about 200 ng genomic DNA, equal to about 30,000 T cell genomes. Purified libraries were measured with a Qubit 3.0 fluorometer, size-checked on a Bioanalyzer 2100, and measured again with the KAPA Library Quantification kit. Each immunoSEQ 96-well plate was sequenced on its own single-read 150-cycle Illumina NextSeq 550 flow cell. From the authors' description of their analysis: The immunoSEQ output contained only junctional sequences without quality scores, so filtering could not match that applied to full-length reads. To assign V/J genes and CDR3, sequences were annotated against IMGT germline references using PyIR, a Python wrapper for IgBLAST v1.9. Any read was removed if the V/J assignment was weak (E-value above 1e-6), the CDR3 was missing, or the read contained stop codons, out-of-frame junctions, or ambiguous translated residues. A V3J clonotype was defined by an identical inferred V gene, J gene, and CDR3 amino acid sequence. To compute the percentage overlap between repertoires, the number of shared unique clonotypes was divided by the size of the smaller repertoire. RTK rarefaction, the Chao1 estimator, and Recon v2.1 estimates of unobserved clonotypes were used to assess repertoire richness. Generation probabilities were computed with OLGA for all TCRbeta clonotypes obtained by the gDNA method from a few donors. What TCRdb holds here is the immuneACCESS table cut down to in-frame rearrangements. Part of the clones is not present; checked against another copy, under half of the missing clones reflect an unresolved V gene, and the others are unexplained. The V and J calls and clone size come from that table; D and trimming were worked out from the DNA. The sample table lists a few million clones, around 93% of them with a count of one. The ten largest clones take up approximately 1.6% of the sample.

V loses 4 bases of germline sequence and J loses 0 bases, and the interval between the two ends is 14 bases. Sequences SGDLS (CDR1) and YYNGEE (CDR2) are obtained from the germline V gene. The CDR3 contains 15 residues, cysteine and phenylalanine counted. Kept here is only the CDR3 DNA, which spans 45 bases and is read in frame from base 1. The sample taken for sequencing was naive CD8+ T cells from PBMCs. The cell subset or site label corresponds to: CD45RA+CCR7+. The sequence joins TRBV9 to TRBJ2-7; TRBD1 is possibly the D segment (5 matching bases). This receptor was obtained from a man younger than 35 in good health. Some clones in this sample may be carry-over from other donors' samples. The CDR3 reads as follows: CASSPPGSSSYEQYF. The nucleotides read TGTGCCAGCAGCCCCCCAGGGTCGAGCTCCTACGAGCAGTACTTC.